These 26 T cell receptor beta chains came from one sample sequenced in a study of shared clonotypes between healthy human individuals. Sequencing used immunoSEQ multiplex PCR; TCRdb keeps in-frame clones, though not all of them. The data contain around 1.4 million clones, about 98.5% of them singletons. The sequenced sample was naive CD4+ T cells sorted from blood. Subset denoted: CD45RA+ positively selected. The receptors come from a man aged 25-45 years in good health.

The chain links TRBV27 to TRBJ2-7; 9 nucleotides line up with TRBD1. The V gene's germline CDR1 is MNHEY and CDR2 SMNVEV (reference sequence). This CDR3 spans 18 amino acids. Trimming at V came to 2 bases and at J to 7 bases, leaving 18 bases not matched to a gene. CDR3 region: CASSLGISGTGSLGEQYF. For the CDR3, the DNA is TGTGCCAGCAGTTTAGGAATCTCCGGGACAGGGTCATTGGGGGAGCAGTACTTC.

The V gene is TRBV29-1, the J gene TRBJ2-1; 14 nucleotides match TRBD2. This CDR3 comprises 18 residues. Germline trimming cut 1 base from V and 0 bases from J; bases unmatched to any gene: 5. Looked up from germline, CDR1 is SQVTM and CDR2 is ANQGSEA. CDR3 residues: CSVEGGTSGSSSYNEQFF. The CDR3 DNA sequence: TGCAGCGTTGAAGGGGGGACTAGCGGGAGTAGCTCCTACAATGAGCAGTTCTTC.

V gene TRBV7-9 combines with J gene TRBJ2-1, with D unclear. The CDR3 consists of 12 residues. Between the trimmed V and J ends, which lost 5 bases and 3 bases, there was a span of 5 bases. Germline V gene sequence: CDR1 SEHNR, CDR2 FQNEAQ (reference sequence). The CDR3 region is CASSQFYNEQFF. The CDR3 bases are TGTGCCAGCAGCCAATTCTACAATGAGCAGTTCTTC. The full variable domain, its missing parts supplied by reference TRBV7-9 and TRBJ2-1, is DTGVSQNPRHKITKRGQNVTFRCDPISEHNRLYWYRQTLGQGPEFLTYFQNEAQLEKSRLLSDRFSAERPKGSFSTLEIQRTEQGDSAMYLCASSQFYNEQFFGPGTRLTVL.

This chain joins TRBV5-1 and TRBJ2-7; maybe TRBD2 (6 bases). V shed 3 bases and J shed 6 bases, with 16 bases lying between them. There are 14 residues in the CDR3. Germline-derived CDR1 and CDR2 are SGHRS and YFSETQ. The CDR3 is CASSSGFAGPEQYF. DNA of the CDR3: TGCGCCAGCAGCTCCGGATTTGCGGGACCCGAGCAGTACTTC.

The rearrangement joins TRBV5-1 to TRBJ2-1, with 8 bases identical to TRBD2. V lost 7 bases, J lost 10 bases, and 22 bases stayed unmatched. CDR1 is SGHRS, CDR2 YFSETQ, per germline. The CDR3 runs 17 residues. The CDR3: CASHGSSRAGGSGEQFF. DNA of the CDR3: TGCGCCAGCCACGGCTCTTCTAGGGCGGGAGGTTCGGGGGAGCAGTTCTTC.

A word on this clone: The same CDR3 is also encoded by other DNA sequences in this sample. This chain uses TRBV7-2 with TRBJ2-5; 14 bases line up with TRBD2. CDR3 length equals 16 residues. V shed 1 base and J 2 bases; nucleotides not matched to a gene: 0. In germline, CDR1 is SGHTA, CDR2 FQGNSA. The CDR3 coding sequence is TGTGCCAGCAGCTTAGGACTAGCGGGAGGGCAAGAGACCCAGTACTTC. This encodes CASSLGLAGGQETQYF.

The chain has TRBV7-9 and TRBJ2-5, with 12 bases identical to TRBD2. The CDR3 has 16 amino acids. With 5 bases clipped from V and 2 bases from J, the junction kept 6 bases outside the gene matches. The germline gives CDR1 SEHNR, CDR2 FQNEAQ (reference sequence). The CDR3 spells CASSLTSGSLQETQYF. DNA of the CDR3: TGTGCCAGCAGCCTGACTAGCGGGAGCCTACAAGAGACCCAGTACTTC.

The rearrangement links TRBV10-3 to TRBJ2-5; no firm D call. V was shortened by 6 bases and J by 5 bases, with 10 bases between the two germline ends. The CDR3 length is 12 residues. Germline V lookup: CDR1 ENHRY, CDR2 SYGVKD. Here the CDR3 reads CAIRSDGETQYF. The CDR3 DNA reads as TGTGCCATCAGATCTGACGGGGAGACCCAGTACTTC.

This chain links TRBV7-8 with TRBJ2-7; TRBD1 agrees at 8 bases. CDR1 is SGHVS, CDR2 FQNEAQ, per germline. V lost 4 bases, J lost 2 bases, and 7 bases stayed unmatched. This CDR3 spans 15 amino acids. The CDR3 DNA reads TGTGCCAGCAGCTCAGGGGGCACTTCTCCCTACGAGCAGTACTTC. It translates to CASSSGGTSPYEQYF.

The V call is TRBV29-1, the J call TRBJ2-1; the D gene could be TRBD1 or TRBD2 (5 bases each). CDR1 and CDR2 from the germline V gene are SQVTM and ANQGSEA. The CDR3 runs 11 residues. The CDR3 loop reads CGGGAFNEQFF. The CDR3, as DNA: TGCGGAGGTGGGGCCTTCAATGAGCAGTTCTTC.

The V and J genes are TRBV29-1 and TRBJ2-7; TRBD2 aligns across 10 bases. This CDR3 has 17 amino acids. The V segment lost 3 bases and the J segment 2 bases; nucleotides outside the gene matches: 13. Germline values: CDR1 SQVTM, CDR2 ANQGSEA. The CDR3 loop reads CSVEGWSLAGDPYEQYF. The CDR3 DNA is TGCAGCGTTGAGGGGTGGTCCCTAGCGGGAGATCCCTACGAGCAGTACTTC.

V is TRBV6-1 and J is TRBJ2-3; 8 bases are a match to TRBD1. V trimming: 4 bases; J trimming: 2 bases; junction bases outside the gene matches: 2. The CDR3 runs to 14 residues. Germline CDR1 MNHNS, CDR2 SASEGT. The CDR3 nucleotides read TGTGCCAGCAGTGTGACAGGGGACACAGATACGCAGTATTTT. Translation gives CASSVTGDTDTQYF.

The chain links TRBV30 to TRBJ2-1; TRBD1 or TRBD2 may be the D gene (5 bases each). Germline CDR1 is GTSNPN and CDR2 is SVGIG (reference sequence). The CDR3 runs to 14 residues. Deletions cut 2 bases from V and 2 bases from J, with 10 bases between. This chain's CDR3 is CAWSRSGPYNEQFF. In DNA form, the CDR3 reads TGTGCCTGGAGTCGGTCGGGACCCTACAATGAGCAGTTCTTC.

This clone was recorded a few times. The identical CDR3 is also encoded by other nucleotide sequences in the sample. In DNA form, the CDR3 reads TGTGCCAGCAGTCCCCTCAATCAGCCCCAGCATTTT. It is translated as CASSPLNQPQHF. The V and J genes are TRBV28 and TRBJ1-5, with D unresolved. Looked up from germline, CDR1 is MDHEN and CDR2 is SYDVKM. There are 12 residues in the CDR3. The ends were cut back, 5 bases at V and 3 bases at J, with 5 bases in the middle.

The table lists this clone with a count of one. V usage is TRBV6-5 and J usage is TRBJ2-1; the D is unclear. The V end lost 7 bases, the J end lost 9 bases, and 10 bases lay between the germline ends. This CDR3 region has 11 residues. CDR1 and CDR2 (germline): MNHEY, SVGAGI. In nucleotides, the CDR3 is TGTGCCAGCACCATCCTTGGTGAGCAGTTCTTC. Translated, it gives CASTILGEQFF.

The chain couples TRBV6-1 to TRBJ2-3; TRBD2 matches at 9 bases. Germline loops: CDR1 MNHNS, CDR2 SASEGT. The length of the CDR3 is 18 residues. After removal of 1 base from V and 2 bases from J, the junction contained 10 bases not matched to a gene. CDR3 sequence: CASSEVLLAGSSTDTQYF. The CDR3 bases are TGTGCCAGCAGTGAAGTCTTACTAGCGGGTTCCTCCACAGATACGCAGTATTTT.

This chain connects TRBV5-4 to TRBJ1-4; the match to TRBD1 covers 7 bases. Germline CDR1 is SGHNT and CDR2 is YYREEE (reference sequence). CDR3 length equals 15 residues. With V trimmed by 4 bases and J by 7 bases, 10 bases remained unmatched. CDR3 protein: CASSLGEAGGEKLFF. Written as DNA, the CDR3 is TGTGCCAGCAGCCTTGGGGAGGCAGGGGGTGAAAAACTGTTTTTT.

Turning to this clone: Different DNA sequences within this sample yield the same CDR3. The CDR3 here is CASSLDHYEQYF. For the CDR3, the DNA is TGTGCCAGCAGCTTGGACCACTACGAGCAGTACTTC. The gene calls are TRBV5-4 and TRBJ2-7; D uncertain. CDR1 is SGHNT and CDR2 is YYREEE in the germline V gene (reference sequence). V gave up 0 bases and J gave up 3 bases, with 4 bases separating them. The CDR3 runs to 12 residues.

This chain joins TRBV28 and TRBJ1-3, with 9 positions matching TRBD1. The CDR3 is 16 amino acids. Germline CDR1 is MDHEN and CDR2 is SYDVKM. Trimming cost V 8 bases and J 4 bases; bases outside gene matches: 12. The CDR3 coding sequence is TGTGCCAGCCATCAAAACAGGGGGCTATCGGGAAACACCATATATTTT. This encodes CASHQNRGLSGNTIYF.

J is TRBJ2-3 and V is TRBV7-9; 14 bases are shared with TRBD2. The CDR3 is 16 amino acids. V was pared by 5 bases and J by 2 bases, with 3 bases of the junction left unmatched. Germline values: CDR1 SEHNR, CDR2 FQNEAQ (reference sequence). The CDR3 loop reads CASSPGLAGATDTQYF. CDR3 DNA sequence: TGTGCCAGCAGCCCGGGACTAGCGGGAGCCACAGATACGCAGTATTTT.

The chain has TRBV5-1 and TRBJ2-7, with TRBD1 as a possible D gene (5 bases). Trimming took off 0 bases at V and 0 bases at J, with 13 bases between the two ends. In germline, CDR1 is SGHRS, CDR2 YFSETQ. The CDR3 consists of 16 residues. The CDR3 reads CASSLAKGQNSYEQYF. In DNA, the CDR3 is TGCGCCAGCAGCTTGGCCAAGGGGCAGAACTCCTACGAGCAGTACTTC.

The chain employs TRBV5-1 and TRBJ2-1, with D possibly matching TRBD2 (6 bases). The germline gives CDR1 SGHRS, CDR2 YFSETQ. V lost 4 bases, J lost 1 base, and 12 bases lay in between. The CDR3 has 15 residues. CDR3 loop: CASSPAGNSYNEQFF. The DNA of the CDR3 is TGCGCCAGCAGCCCCGCGGGGAATTCCTACAATGAGCAGTTCTTC.

This clone showed up just once. This sequence joins TRBV10-3 and TRBJ2-3; TRBD2 might be the D (6 bases). V was clipped by 6 bases and J by 0 bases, with 13 bases between them. CDR3 size: 15 residues. Germline V CDR1 and CDR2: ENHRY, SYGVKD. In nucleotides, the CDR3 is TGTGCCATCAGGGGCGGGGTAGCAAGCACAGATACGCAGTATTTT. Its translation is CAIRGGVASTDTQYF.

The rearrangement links TRBV6-1 to TRBJ1-5, with D tentatively TRBD1 (5 bases). CDR1 is MNHNS and CDR2 is SASEGT in the germline V gene. Trimming removed 2 bases at V and 5 bases at J, with 16 bases between. The CDR3 is 16 amino acids. The CDR3 protein is CASSESRRVWDQPQHF. In DNA form, the CDR3 reads TGTGCCAGCAGTGAATCCCGCAGGGTATGGGATCAGCCCCAGCATTTT.

The chain links TRBV9 to TRBJ2-7, with D uncertain. Germline V gene data show CDR1 as SGDLS and CDR2 as YYNGEE. With 0 bases removed from V and 5 bases from J, the gap between germline ends came to 12 bases. This CDR3 spans 14 amino acids. CDR3 sequence (DNA): TGTGCCAGCAGCGTAGGGGTCAGTAGGGACGAGCAGTACTTC. Protein sequence: CASSVGVSRDEQYF.

The chain has TRBV5-1 and TRBJ2-3; D is undetermined. The CDR3 consists of 13 residues. Germline CDR1 is SGHRS and CDR2 is YFSETQ. Between the trimmed V and J ends, which lost 4 bases and 0 bases, there was a span of 6 bases. This chain's CDR3 is CASSIESTDTQYF. For the CDR3, the DNA is TGCGCCAGCAGCATAGAAAGCACAGATACGCAGTATTTT.